This T cell receptor beta chain was found in a study of brain T cells in children with intractable seizures. Some clones are missing from TCRdb's copy, which holds only in-frame ones; the method was immunoSEQ multiplex PCR. The sample includes 110,000 or so clones, roughly 94% of them seen just once. Germline-derived CDR1 and CDR2 are MNHEY and SMNVEV (reference sequence). V was trimmed by 2 bases and J by 2 bases, leaving 12 bases between them. The CDR3 loop spans 15 amino acids. Surgery cases with the highest brain T cell transcript signatures were chosen for sequencing. Pre-surgery treatment included at least one anti-epileptic drug.

Sequences were derived from peripheral blood, sampled at surgery. This clonotype was sampled from a boy in the first two years of life with hemimegalencephaly and intractable seizures. The V gene is TRBV27, the J gene TRBJ1-1; TRBD1 is a possible D gene (6 bases). The CDR3 coding sequence is TGTGCCAGCAGTTTAATGACAGGCGGTAACACTGAAGCTTTCTTT. This codes for CASSLMTGGNTEAFF.